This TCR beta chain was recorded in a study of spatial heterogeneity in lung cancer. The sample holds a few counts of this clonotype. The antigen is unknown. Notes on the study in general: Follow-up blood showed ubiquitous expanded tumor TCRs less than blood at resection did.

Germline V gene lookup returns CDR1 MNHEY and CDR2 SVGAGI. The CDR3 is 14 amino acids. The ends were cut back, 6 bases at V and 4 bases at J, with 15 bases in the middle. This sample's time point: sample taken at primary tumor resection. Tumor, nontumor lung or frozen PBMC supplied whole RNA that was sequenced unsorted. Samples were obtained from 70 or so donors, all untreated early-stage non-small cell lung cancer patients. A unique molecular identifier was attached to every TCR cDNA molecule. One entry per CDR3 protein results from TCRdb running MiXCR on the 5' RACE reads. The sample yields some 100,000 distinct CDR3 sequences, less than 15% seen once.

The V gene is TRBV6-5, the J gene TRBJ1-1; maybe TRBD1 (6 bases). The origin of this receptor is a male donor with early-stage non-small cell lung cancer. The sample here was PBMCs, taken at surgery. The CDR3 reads CASRDPTGSTEAFF. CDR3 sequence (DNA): TGTGCCAGCAGGGACCCGACAGGATCCACTGAAGCTTTCTTT.